Listed below are T cell receptor beta chains from one sample, sequenced in a study of glioma-infiltrating T cells after dendritic cell vaccination. Data came from immunoSEQ multiplex PCR; TCRdb stores just in-frame clones and leaves some out. The table includes tens of thousands of clones, about nine tenths detected once. This specimen was blood, taken after dendritic cell vaccination. The receptors derive from a human donor with glioblastoma. Each CDR3 is given with its conserved first and last residue. D genes are given only for firm matches. Clone size is stated in some rows and not others, as once, few, many or a class when expanded.

clone_size j_call v_call d_call cdr3_aa cdr3_nt
once TRBJ2-3 TRBV5-1 . CASRTRVDTQYF TGCGCCAGCAGAACCAGGGTTGATACGCAGTATTTT
once TRBJ2-1 TRBV5-1 . CASSLGLENEQFF TGCGCCAGCAGCTTGGGACTGGAGAATGAGCAGTTCTTC
. TRBJ2-3 TRBV13 TRBD2 CASSRAGEDTQYF TGTGCCAGCAGCCGAGCGGGAGAAGATACGCAGTATTTT
. TRBJ2-7 TRBV18 TRBD1 CASSTRQGYEQYF TGTGCCAGCTCAACAAGACAGGGCTACGAGCAGTACTTC
. TRBJ1-4 TRBV6-5 TRBD1 CASRKGANEKLFF TGTGCCAGCAGGAAGGGGGCGAATGAAAAACTGTTTTTT
once TRBJ2-7 TRBV5-6 TRBD1 CASSGYLGQDNYEQYF TGTGCCAGCAGCGGATACCTGGGACAGGACAACTACGAGCAGTACTTC
. TRBJ2-5 TRBV9 TRBD2 CASSVAGASGPQETQYF TGTGCCAGCAGCGTAGCCGGGGCTAGCGGACCCCAAGAGACCCAGTACTTC
. TRBJ2-5 TRBV11-3 TRBD1 CASSLGQGAGETQYF TGTGCCAGCAGCTTGGGTCAGGGGGCTGGAGAGACCCAGTACTTC
few TRBJ2-1 TRBV4-1 . CASSRGLAANNEQFF TGCGCCAGCAGTCGGGGGCTAGCGGCCAACAATGAGCAGTTCTTC
once TRBJ1-1 TRBV5-1 . CASSLAAGETEAFF TGCGCCAGCAGCTTGGCGGCGGGAGAGACTGAAGCTTTCTTT
. TRBJ2-5 TRBV6-5 . CASSYSGVRGQETQYF TGTGCCAGCAGTTACTCTGGGGTAAGGGGACAAGAGACCCAGTACTTC